This T cell receptor (beta chain) was sequenced during a study of persistence of HIV-infected CD4 T cells. Of note for this clone: Its antigen is still unknown.

CDR1 LNHDA and CDR2 SQIVND come from the germline V gene (reference sequence). CDR3 length equals 14 residues. V was clipped by 0 bases and J by 7 bases, with 13 bases between them. This was the immunoSEQ version 4 assay in survey mode. Method: immunoSEQ multiplex PCR; TCRdb's copy keeps in-frame clones and lacks some. The sample lists just over 7,500 clones; just over 60% were seen once. The stimulus was lysate of CMV-infected fibroblasts, about 10 ug/mL. Sorting selected CD4+ T cells upregulating both CD40 ligand and CD69. This specimen was CD4+ T cells sorted from PBMCs after roughly 18-hour stimulation, taken from a patient who received antiretroviral therapy. The clonotype was recovered from an adult man with HIV who was CMV-seropositive. The chain couples TRBV19 to TRBJ2-7; D ambiguous. The CDR3 spells CASSIDRSSGEQYF. The DNA for the CDR3 is TGTGCCAGTAGTATAGATCGTTCCTCCGGGGAGCAGTACTTC.